This T cell receptor (beta chain) was found in a study of cytomegalovirus exposure and HLA in healthy donors. Study information: The same platform was used for the roughly 120 validation repertoires and the 500 to 700 first-cohort repertoires, a later analysis reported.

Repertoires were generated with immunoSEQ multiplex PCR, while TCRdb's copy carries only in-frame clones and drops some. The repertoire holds under 95,000 clones, with roughly 93% as singletons. As regards this clone: The antigen is unknown.

Study-level results: Subsequent analysis showed first-cohort TCR clusters tending to co-occur in approximately 120 validation repertoires. Investigators reported about 160 TCR beta chains as tied to cytomegalovirus.

The sequencing sample was made of PBMCs. The receptor's source is a man younger than 45 in good health and CMV-seronegative.

CDR3 nucleotide sequence: TGTGCCAGCAGTATAAACACTGAAGCTTTCTTT. Translation gives CASSINTEAFF. This chain joins TRBV28 and TRBJ1-1; no reliable D call. Germline CDR1 is MDHEN and CDR2 is SYDVKM. The CDR3 is 11 residues long. V dropped 5 bases and J dropped 2 bases, with 3 bases sitting between them.